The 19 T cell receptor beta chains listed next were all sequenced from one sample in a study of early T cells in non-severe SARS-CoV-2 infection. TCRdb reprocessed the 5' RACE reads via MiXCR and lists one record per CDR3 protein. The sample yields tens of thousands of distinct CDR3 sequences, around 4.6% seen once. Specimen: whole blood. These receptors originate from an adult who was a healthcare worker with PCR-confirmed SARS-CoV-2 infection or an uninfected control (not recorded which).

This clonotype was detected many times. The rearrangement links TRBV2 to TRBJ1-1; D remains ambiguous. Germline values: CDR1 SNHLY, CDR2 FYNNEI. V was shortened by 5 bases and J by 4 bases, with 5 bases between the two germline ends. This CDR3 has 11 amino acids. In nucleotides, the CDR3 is TGTGCCAGCAGTTACAGCACTGAAGCTTTCTTT. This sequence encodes CASSYSTEAFF.

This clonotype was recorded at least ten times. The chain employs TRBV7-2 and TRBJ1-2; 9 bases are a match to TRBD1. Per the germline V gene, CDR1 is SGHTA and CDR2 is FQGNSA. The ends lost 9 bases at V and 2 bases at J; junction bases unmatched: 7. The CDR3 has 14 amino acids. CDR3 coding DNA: TGTGCCAGTTCCGAACAGGGGGCGAACTATGGCTACACCTTC. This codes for CASSEQGANYGYTF. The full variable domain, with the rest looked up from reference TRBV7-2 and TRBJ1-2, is GAGVSQSPSNKVTEKGKDVELRCDPISGHTALYWYRQSLGQGLEFLIYFQGNSAPDKSGLPSDRFSAERTGGSVSTLTIQRTQQEDSAVYLCASSEQGANYGYTFGSGTRLTVV.

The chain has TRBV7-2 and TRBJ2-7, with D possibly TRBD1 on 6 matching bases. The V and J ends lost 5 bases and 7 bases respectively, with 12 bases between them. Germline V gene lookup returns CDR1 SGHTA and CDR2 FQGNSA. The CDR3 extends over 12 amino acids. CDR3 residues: CASSVTGEEQYF. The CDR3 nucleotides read TGTGCCAGCAGCGTGACAGGTGAGGAGCAGTACTTC.

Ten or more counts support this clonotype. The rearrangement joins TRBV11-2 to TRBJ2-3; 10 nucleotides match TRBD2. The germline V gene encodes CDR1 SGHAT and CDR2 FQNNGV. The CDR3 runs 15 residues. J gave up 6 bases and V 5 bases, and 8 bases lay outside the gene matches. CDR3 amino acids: CASSPLAGGADTQYF. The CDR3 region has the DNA TGTGCCAGCAGCCCCTTAGCGGGGGGCGCGGATACGCAGTATTTT. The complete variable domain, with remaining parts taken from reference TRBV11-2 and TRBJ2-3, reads EAGVAQSPRYKIIEKRQSVAFWCNPISGHATLYWYQQILGQGPKLLIQFQNNGVVDDSQLPKDRFSAERLKGVDSTLKIQPAKLEDSAVYLCASSPLAGGADTQYFGPGTRLTVL.

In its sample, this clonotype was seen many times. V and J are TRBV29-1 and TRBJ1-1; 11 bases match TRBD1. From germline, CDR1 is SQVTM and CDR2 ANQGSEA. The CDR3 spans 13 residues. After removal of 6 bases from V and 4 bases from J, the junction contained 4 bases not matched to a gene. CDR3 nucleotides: TGCAGCGTCGGACAGGGGGCCAGCACTGAAGCTTTCTTT. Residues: CSVGQGASTEAFF.

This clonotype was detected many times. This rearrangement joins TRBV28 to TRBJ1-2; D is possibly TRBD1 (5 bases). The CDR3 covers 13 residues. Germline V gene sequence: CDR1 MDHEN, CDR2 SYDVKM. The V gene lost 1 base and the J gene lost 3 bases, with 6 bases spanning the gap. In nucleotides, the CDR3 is TGTGCCAGCAGTTTATCAGGGTACTATGGCTACACCTTC. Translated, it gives CASSLSGYYGYTF.

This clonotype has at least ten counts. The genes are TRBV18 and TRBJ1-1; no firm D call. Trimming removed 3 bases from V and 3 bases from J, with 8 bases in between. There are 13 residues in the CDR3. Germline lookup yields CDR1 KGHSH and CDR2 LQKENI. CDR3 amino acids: CASSPQVYTEAFF. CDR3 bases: TGTGCCAGCTCACCCCAGGTCTACACTGAAGCTTTCTTT.

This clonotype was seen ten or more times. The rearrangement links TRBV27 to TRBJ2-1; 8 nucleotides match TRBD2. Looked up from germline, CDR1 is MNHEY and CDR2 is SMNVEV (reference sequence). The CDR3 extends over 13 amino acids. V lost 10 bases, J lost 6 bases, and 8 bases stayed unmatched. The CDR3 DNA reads TGTGCCACCCAAGCGGGGGTTGGCAATGAGCAGTTCTTC. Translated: CATQAGVGNEQFF.

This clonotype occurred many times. The CDR3 DNA reads as TGTGCCAGCAGCTATAGCGGGGACAGCACAGATACGCAGTATTTT. It codes for CASSYSGDSTDTQYF. The chain is built from TRBV6-2 or TRBV6-3 and TRBJ2-3, with 8 bases aligning to TRBD2. The CDR3 extends over 15 amino acids. Germline CDR1 and CDR2: MNHEY and SVGEGT. The V segment lost 6 bases and the J segment 0 bases; nucleotides outside the gene matches: 5.

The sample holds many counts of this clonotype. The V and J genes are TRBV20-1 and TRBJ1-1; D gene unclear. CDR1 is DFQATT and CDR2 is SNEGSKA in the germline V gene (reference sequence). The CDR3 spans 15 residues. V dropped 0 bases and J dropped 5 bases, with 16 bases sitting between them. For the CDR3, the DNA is TGCAGTGCTAGAGATCCCCTTGTTGGCCAGACTGAAGCTTTCTTT. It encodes CSARDPLVGQTEAFF.

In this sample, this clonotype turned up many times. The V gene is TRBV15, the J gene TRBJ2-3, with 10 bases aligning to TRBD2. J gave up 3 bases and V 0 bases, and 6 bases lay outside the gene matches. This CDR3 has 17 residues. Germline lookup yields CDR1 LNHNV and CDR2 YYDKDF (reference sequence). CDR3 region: CATSRDERGGQTDTQYF. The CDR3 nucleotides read TGTGCCACCAGCAGAGATGAGCGGGGGGGCCAAACAGATACGCAGTATTTT.

The CDR3 DNA sequence: TGTGCCAGCAGCGCCAGGGTTGCTGGGGCCAACGTCCTGACTTTC. Translation: CASSARVAGANVLTF. The rearrangement links TRBV7-2 to TRBJ2-6, with D possibly TRBD1 on 5 matching bases. The germline V and J ends were trimmed by 5 bases and 2 bases, with 10 bases remaining between them. This CDR3 spans 15 amino acids. The germline V gene has CDR1 SGHTA and CDR2 FQGNSA.

CDR3 DNA sequence: TGTGCCAGCAGTTTGGCTAGCGGGAATCAAGAGACCCAGTACTTC. It encodes CASSLASGNQETQYF. The rearrangement links TRBV12-3 or TRBV12-4 to TRBJ2-5, with TRBD2 matching 9 bases. This CDR3 has 15 amino acids. J gave up 2 bases and V 3 bases, and 4 bases lay outside the gene matches.

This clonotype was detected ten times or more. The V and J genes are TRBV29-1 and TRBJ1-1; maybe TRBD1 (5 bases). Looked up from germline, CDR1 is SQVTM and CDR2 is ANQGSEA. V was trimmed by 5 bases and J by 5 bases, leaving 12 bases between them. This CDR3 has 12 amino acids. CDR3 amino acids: CSVIGGPTEAFF. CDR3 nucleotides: TGCAGCGTTATCGGGGGTCCGACTGAAGCTTTCTTT.

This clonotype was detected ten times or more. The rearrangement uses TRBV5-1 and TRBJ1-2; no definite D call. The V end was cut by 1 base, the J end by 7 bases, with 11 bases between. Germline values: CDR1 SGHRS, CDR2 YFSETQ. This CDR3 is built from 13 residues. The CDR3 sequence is CASSLYGSSGYTF. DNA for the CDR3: TGCGCCAGCAGCTTGTACGGGAGTAGTGGCTACACCTTC.

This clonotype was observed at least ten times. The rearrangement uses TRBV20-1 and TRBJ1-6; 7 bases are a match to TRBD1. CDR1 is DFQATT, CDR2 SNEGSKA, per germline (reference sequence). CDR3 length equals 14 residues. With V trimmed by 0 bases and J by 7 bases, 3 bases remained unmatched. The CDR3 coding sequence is TGCAGTGCTAGAGATCTCAGGGGGAATTCACCCCTCCACTTT. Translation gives CSARDLRGNSPLHF.

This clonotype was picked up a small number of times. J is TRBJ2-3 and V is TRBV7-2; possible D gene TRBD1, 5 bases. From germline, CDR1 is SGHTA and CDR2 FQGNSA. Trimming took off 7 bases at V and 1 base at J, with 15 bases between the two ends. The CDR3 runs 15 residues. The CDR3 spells CASNRLGAGTDTQYF. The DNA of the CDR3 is TGTGCCAGCAACCGTCTAGGGGCTGGCACAGATACGCAGTATTTT.

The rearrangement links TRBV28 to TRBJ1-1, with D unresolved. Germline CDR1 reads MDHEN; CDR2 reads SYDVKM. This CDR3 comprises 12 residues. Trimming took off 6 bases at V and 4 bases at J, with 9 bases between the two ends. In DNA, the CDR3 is TGTGCCAGCAGCCCCTTAGTCACTGAAGCTTTCTTT. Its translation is CASSPLVTEAFF.

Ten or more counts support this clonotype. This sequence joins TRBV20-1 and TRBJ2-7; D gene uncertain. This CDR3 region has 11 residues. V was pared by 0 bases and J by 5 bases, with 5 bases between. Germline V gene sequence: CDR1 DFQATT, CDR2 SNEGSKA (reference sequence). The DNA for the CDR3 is TGCAGTGCTAGAGAGAATCACGAGCAGTACTTC. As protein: CSARENHEQYF.